The 27 T cell receptor beta chains presented below share a single source sample, sequenced in a study of blood T cell repertoires in COVID-19. TCRdb's table, derived via immunoSEQ multiplex PCR, lists solely in-frame clones and lacks some. The sample yields approximately 390,000 clones, around 91% seen once. Sequences were obtained from peripheral blood. The receptor source for this set is a young man with active or convalescent COVID-19.

This chain links TRBV11-3 with TRBJ2-1, with D perhaps matching TRBD2 (6 bases). V was shortened by 6 bases and J by 7 bases, with 19 bases between the two germline ends. This CDR3 comprises 15 residues. CDR1 SGHNT and CDR2 YENEEA come from the germline V gene. CDR3 sequence: CASSDKRANRNEQFF. CDR3 coding DNA: TGTGCCAGCAGTGATAAGCGGGCGAACAGGAATGAGCAGTTCTTC.

V usage is TRBV30 and J usage is TRBJ2-7; D is perhaps TRBD1 (5 bases). Germline V gene data show CDR1 as GTSNPN and CDR2 as SVGIG (reference sequence). The V end lost 0 bases, the J end lost 4 bases, and 10 bases lay between the germline ends. The CDR3 has 13 amino acids. CDR3 residues: CAWSVNRMYEQYF. Written as DNA, the CDR3 is TGTGCCTGGAGTGTAAACAGGATGTACGAGCAGTACTTC.

The rearrangement links TRBV27 to TRBJ2-5; D is unclear. The germline V and J ends were trimmed by 3 bases and 3 bases, with 2 bases remaining between them. CDR1 and CDR2 (germline): MNHEY, SMNVEV (reference sequence). The CDR3 totals 11 residues. CDR3 sequence (DNA): TGTGCCAGCAGTTTCGAAGAGACCCAGTACTTC. Translated, it gives CASSFEETQYF.

The rearrangement uses TRBV28 and TRBJ2-7; 8 nucleotides match TRBD2. CDR1 and CDR2 (germline): MDHEN, SYDVKM. With 4 bases clipped from V and 12 bases from J, the junction kept 14 bases outside the gene matches. The CDR3 loop spans 14 amino acids. Written as DNA, the CDR3 is TGTGCCAGCAGTTCTCCGGGACTAGTGAGAACCTGGTACTTC. Encoded protein: CASSSPGLVRTWYF.

V and J are TRBV7-3 and TRBJ2-1; TRBD2 matches at 11 bases. The germline V gene has CDR1 SGHTA and CDR2 FQGTGA. This CDR3 spans 15 amino acids. V was clipped by 5 bases and J by 2 bases; unmatched bases: 2. CDR3 sequence reads: CASSRGLAAYNEQFF. The CDR3 DNA reads as TGTGCCAGCAGCCGGGGACTAGCGGCCTACAATGAGCAGTTCTTC.

CDR3 amino acids: CASSLAAGRGLDYGYTF. As DNA, the CDR3 is TGTGCCAGCAGCCTTGCGGCTGGCAGGGGGCTTGACTATGGCTACACCTTC. This chain connects TRBV11-2 to TRBJ1-2, with 8 bases fitting TRBD1. V shed 5 bases and J 3 bases; nucleotides not matched to a gene: 14. The CDR3 spans 17 residues. Germline V gene sequence: CDR1 SGHAT, CDR2 FQNNGV.

The chain employs TRBV25-1 and TRBJ2-5, with 7 bases aligning to TRBD1. The CDR3 consists of 17 residues. The V and J ends lost 2 bases and 7 bases, in that order; junction bases with no gene match: 16. CDR1 MGHDK and CDR2 SYGVNS come from the germline V gene. This chain's CDR3 is CASSEMAQGVSGSTQYF. CDR3 bases: TGTGCCAGCAGTGAAATGGCTCAGGGGGTATCGGGGTCGACCCAGTACTTC.

Comments on this clone: A junction end diverges from the germline sequence, so it may reflect a read error. The gene calls are TRBV6-2 or TRBV6-3 and TRBJ2-2, with D unclear. The CDR3 has 15 amino acids. Germline V gene sequence: CDR1 MNHEY, CDR2 SVGEGT. In DNA, the CDR3 is TGTGCCAGCAGTTACCCCCGGGTCGCCACCCGGGAGCTGTTTTTT. It codes for CASSYPRVATRELFF.

The sample holds one count of this clone. This chain uses TRBV2 with TRBJ2-1, with D maybe TRBD1 (5 bases). The CDR3 extends over 11 amino acids. V was shortened by 7 bases and J by 9 bases, with 10 bases between the two germline ends. The germline gives CDR1 SNHLY, CDR2 FYNNEI. CDR3 sequence: CASIRAAEQFF. As DNA, the CDR3 is TGTGCCAGCATCAGGGCGGCTGAGCAGTTCTTC.

This clone showed up just once. V is TRBV7-8 and J is TRBJ1-5; D call uncertain. V lost 3 bases, J lost 7 bases, and 16 bases lay in between. CDR3 size: 15 residues. CDR1 SGHVS and CDR2 FQNEAQ come from the germline V gene. CDR3 DNA sequence: TGTGCCAGCAGCTTTACGAAGGAGATTGGGCAGCCCCAGCATTTT. It encodes CASSFTKEIGQPQHF.

Of note for this clone: Other DNA sequences of this sample code for an identical CDR3. This sequence joins TRBV7-2 and TRBJ2-5; tentatively, D is TRBD2 (7 bases). Trimming pared 0 bases from V and 4 bases from J, leaving 9 bases between. In germline, CDR1 is SGHTA, CDR2 FQGNSA. CDR3 length: 14 residues. The CDR3 bases are TGTGCCAGCAGCTTAGCGGGAGGGGGAGAGACCCAGTACTTC. Protein product: CASSLAGGGETQYF.

The rearrangement uses TRBV4-1 and TRBJ1-2; D not certain. The CDR3 has 16 amino acids. The V end was cut by 1 base, the J end by 2 bases, with 14 bases between. Germline V CDR1 and CDR2: MGHRA, YSYEKL. The CDR3 loop reads CASSQVFPGSNYGYTF. The CDR3 nucleotides are TGCGCCAGCAGCCAAGTTTTCCCCGGGTCAAACTATGGCTACACCTTC.

This clone has more than one count but fewer than ten. This CDR3 is also generated by other DNA sequences in the sample. V is TRBV28 and J is TRBJ1-3; D unclear. Trimming stripped 5 bases from V and 0 bases from J, with 8 bases between. Germline values: CDR1 MDHEN, CDR2 SYDVKM. This CDR3 is 14 amino acids long. The CDR3 spells CASSGGGSGNTIYF. Written as DNA, the CDR3 is TGTGCCAGCAGTGGCGGAGGCTCTGGAAACACCATATATTTT.

V gene TRBV9 combines with J gene TRBJ2-1, with 11 bases matching TRBD1. V lost 5 bases, J lost 6 bases, and 4 bases stayed unmatched. Germline V gives CDR1 SGDLS, CDR2 YYNGEE. The CDR3 totals 14 residues. Written as DNA, the CDR3 is TGTGCCAGCAGTGGGGACAGGGGGGTCAATGAGCAGTTCTTC. This gives the protein CASSGDRGVNEQFF.

The chain uses TRBV7-2 and TRBJ2-7; D is undetermined. This CDR3 region has 13 residues. The V gene lost 4 bases and the J gene lost 6 bases, with 13 bases spanning the gap. Per germline, CDR1 SGHTA and CDR2 FQGNSA. This CDR3 reads CASSWLELGEQYF. The CDR3 DNA reads as TGTGCCAGCAGCTGGCTGGAGTTAGGCGAGCAGTACTTC.

The chain joins TRBV11-2 to TRBJ2-2; 9 bases match TRBD2. The CDR3 is 16 amino acids. Germline assignment: CDR1 SGHAT and CDR2 FQNNGV. Trimming took 1 base from V and 6 from J; bases not matched to a gene: 6. The CDR3 region is CASSLVAGVVAGELFF. The CDR3 region has the DNA TGTGCCAGCAGCTTAGTAGCGGGAGTAGTAGCCGGGGAGCTGTTTTTT.

The V call is TRBV6-1, the J call TRBJ1-5; 9 nucleotides align to TRBD1. The CDR3 consists of 15 residues. Germline assignment: CDR1 MNHNS and CDR2 SASEGT. With V trimmed by 3 bases and J by 6 bases, 6 bases remained unmatched. CDR3 in amino acids: CASSENRGLGQPQHF. The CDR3 DNA reads as TGTGCCAGCAGTGAGAACAGGGGGCTGGGTCAGCCCCAGCATTTT.

The CDR3 DNA follows: TGTGCCAGCAGCCCGTCCGGGACAGCTTTGCAGTACTTC. This translates into CASSPSGTALQYF. The chain links TRBV7-3 to TRBJ2-7; 7 nucleotides align to TRBD1. Trimming took 5 bases from V and 9 from J; bases not matched to a gene: 10. CDR1 is SGHTA and CDR2 is FQGTGA in the germline V gene. The CDR3 runs 13 residues. Supplemented by reference TRBV7-3 and TRBJ2-7, the full variable domain reads GAGVSQTPSNKVTEKGKYVELRCDPISGHTALYWYRQSLGQGPEFLIYFQGTGAADDSGLPNDRFFAVRPEGSVSTLKIQRTERGDSAVYLCASSPSGTALQYFGPGTRLTVT.

The V gene is TRBV7-9, the J gene TRBJ2-7; D not resolved. V lost 1 base and J lost 2, with 6 bases in between. This CDR3 spans 13 amino acids. Germline V lookup: CDR1 SEHNR, CDR2 FQNEAQ (reference sequence). CDR3 loop: CASSLGRTYEQYF. The CDR3 DNA is TGTGCCAGCAGCTTAGGTAGAACCTACGAGCAGTACTTC.

The chain uses TRBV11-3 and TRBJ1-6; 10 bases are a match to TRBD1. V trimming: 2 bases; J trimming: 7 bases; junction bases outside the gene matches: 5. Germline lookup yields CDR1 SGHNT and CDR2 YENEEA. CDR3 length equals 16 residues. DNA of the CDR3: TGTGCCAGCAGCTTAAGTACGGGACAGGGGAATTCACCCCTCCACTTT. Its protein product is CASSLSTGQGNSPLHF. Using reference TRBV11-3 and TRBJ1-6 for the parts outside the CDR3, the full variable domain is EAGVVQSPRYKIIEKKQPVAFWCNPISGHNTLYWYLQNLGQGPELLIRYENEEAVDDSQLPKDRFSAERLKGVDSTLKIQPAELGDSAVYLCASSLSTGQGNSPLHFGNGTRLTVT.

The chain has TRBV5-8 and TRBJ2-7, with 8 bases that match TRBD2. This CDR3 spans 15 amino acids. Germline CDR1 and CDR2: SGHTS and YDEGEE. J gave up 4 bases and V 4 bases, and 10 bases lay outside the gene matches. CDR3 DNA sequence: TGTGCCAGCAGCCCGCGGACTAGCTCGGTGTACGAGCAGTACTTC. It translates to CASSPRTSSVYEQYF.

The table lists this clone with a count of one. The J gene is TRBJ2-7, the V gene TRBV6-5; D unclear. The CDR3 totals 12 residues. CDR1 and CDR2 (germline): MNHEY, SVGAGI. Trimming took off 6 bases at V and 2 bases at J, with 8 bases between the two ends. The CDR3 sequence is CASRASTYEQYF. CDR3 sequence (DNA): TGTGCCAGCAGAGCAAGCACCTACGAGCAGTACTTC.

This sequence joins TRBV9 and TRBJ2-3; TRBD2 matches at 8 bases. Germline CDR1 and CDR2: SGDLS and YYNGEE. There are 14 residues in the CDR3. The junction had 2 bases not matched to a gene; V was cut back by 4 bases and J by 1 base. The CDR3 sequence: CASSPTSGTDTQYF. The CDR3 DNA sequence: TGTGCCAGCAGCCCGACTAGCGGCACAGATACGCAGTATTTT. Combining the CDR3 with reference TRBV9 and TRBJ2-3 gives the whole variable domain DSGVTQTPKHLITATGQRVTLRCSPRSGDLSVYWYQQSLDQGLQFLIQYYNGEERAKGNILERFSAQQFPDLHSELNLSSLELGDSALYFCASSPTSGTDTQYFGPGTRLTVL.

The V call is TRBV5-6, the J call TRBJ1-1, with 7 bases fitting TRBD1. Trimming took 4 bases from V and 6 from J; bases not matched to a gene: 3. Germline values: CDR1 SGHDT, CDR2 YYEEEE. The CDR3 sequence is 12 residues long. CDR3 protein: CASSAGGPEAFF. The CDR3, as DNA: TGTGCCAGCAGCGCAGGGGGGCCTGAAGCTTTCTTT. The full variable domain, in which reference TRBV5-6 and TRBJ1-1 provide the parts outside the CDR3, is DAGVTQSPTHLIKTRGQQVTLRCSPKSGHDTVSWYQQALGQGPQFIFQYYEEEERQRGNFPDRFSGHQFPNYSSELNVNALLLGDSALYLCASSAGGPEAFFGQGTRLTVV.

J is TRBJ2-7 and V is TRBV6-6; 8 bases are shared with TRBD1. After removal of 6 bases from V and 5 bases from J, the junction contained 9 bases not matched to a gene. The germline CDR1 and CDR2 sequences are MNHNY and SVGAGI (reference sequence). The CDR3 spans 14 residues. The CDR3, as DNA: TGTGCCAGCAGCTCCGGACAGGGAATGGACGAGCAGTACTTC. Translated, it gives CASSSGQGMDEQYF.

The chain carries TRBV13 and TRBJ2-7; D is possibly TRBD1 (6 bases). CDR1 and CDR2 from the germline V gene are PRHDT and FYEKMQ (reference sequence). Trimming pared 6 bases from V and 8 bases from J, leaving 14 bases between. This CDR3 has 12 amino acids. DNA for the CDR3: TGTGCCAGCAGTTTACTTACAGGGCAGCAGTACTTC. Translation: CASSLLTGQQYF.

J is TRBJ2-6 and V is TRBV6-5; weak D call: TRBD1 (5 bases). The length of the CDR3 is 15 residues. The V end lost 4 bases, the J end lost 2 bases, and 9 bases lay between the germline ends. Per the germline V gene, CDR1 is MNHEY and CDR2 is SVGAGI. In DNA, the CDR3 is TGTGCCAGCAGTTCCGACAGAACTGGGGCCAACGTCCTGACTTTC. It codes for CASSSDRTGANVLTF.